This passage covers 21 T cell receptor beta chains from one sample sequenced in a study of tumor and adjacent non-tumor tissue in lung cancer. Three rounds of nested PCR, following a modified ARM-PCR protocol, produced the TCRbeta library. One entry per CDR3 protein, called by TCRdb with MiXCR from the multiplex PCR reads. The sample carries fewer than 100,000 distinct CDR3 sequences, approximately 72% recorded once. This sample's RNA came from whole unsorted tissue. The specimen sequenced was lung tumor tissue. These receptors all come from a woman between 40 and 55 years old with non-small cell lung cancer.

The chain links TRBV29-1 to TRBJ1-4; D might be TRBD1 (5 bases). Per germline, CDR1 SQVTM and CDR2 ANQGSEA. V lost 7 bases, J lost 8 bases, and 17 bases lay in between. CDR3 length: 13 residues. CDR3 DNA sequence: TGCAGCGCCCGTCTCCAGGACACCGAAAAACTGTTTTTT. Translating gives CSARLQDTEKLFF.

The genes are TRBV28 and TRBJ2-1, with no clear D. This CDR3 spans 13 amino acids. Per the germline V gene, CDR1 is MDHEN and CDR2 is SYDVKM. V lost 10 bases, J lost 10 bases, and 20 bases lay in between. CDR3 nucleotides: TGTGCCATCAGACCCTACACAAGGGTGGAGCAGTTCTTC. Protein sequence: CAIRPYTRVEQFF. The full variable domain, its missing parts supplied by reference TRBV28 and TRBJ2-1, is DVKVTQSSRYLVKRTGEKVFLECVQDMDHENMFWYRQDPGLGLRLIYFSYDVKMKEKGDIPEGYSVSREKKERFSLILESASTNQTSMYLCAIRPYTRVEQFFGPGTRLTVL.

Note on this clonotype: Possible read error: a much larger clone is one base away. The chain links TRBV24-1 to TRBJ1-5; D gene ambiguous. Germline CDR1 reads KGHDR; CDR2 reads SFDVKD. The CDR3 runs 13 residues. This CDR3 is CVTSRGGNQPQHF. The DNA for the CDR3 is TGTGTCACTAGTCGGGGTGGCAATCAGCCCCAGCATTTT.

This clonotype was counted a single time. This may be a read error, as it is one base from a much larger clone. The chain is built from TRBV25-1 and TRBJ1-5, with D uncertain. The CDR3 sequence is 14 residues long. Germline V gives CDR1 MGHDK, CDR2 SYGVNS. In DNA form, the CDR3 reads TGTACCAGCAGTTTCGGAGGGCTCAATCAGCCCCAGCATTTT. Its protein product is CTSSFGGLNQPQHF.

As to this clonotype: The conserved phenylalanine or tryptophan normally closing the CDR3 is absent here, so this likely arose from a read error. No DNA is shown, since the ends of the CDR3 on it are uncertain; the CDR3 is the one TCRdb lists. This sequence joins TRBV6-1 and TRBJ2-5. CDR1 and CDR2 from the germline V gene are MNHNS and SASEGT. Inclusive of both ends, the CDR3 amounts to 11 amino acids. Here the CDR3 reads CASRNLETQYL.

The rearrangement uses TRBV28 and TRBJ2-7, with D possibly TRBD2 on 5 matching bases. V lost 5 bases and J lost 3, with 14 bases in between. This CDR3 has 14 amino acids. Germline lookup yields CDR1 MDHEN and CDR2 SYDVKM. As DNA, the CDR3 is TGTGCCAGCAGTCATCAGGAGGCGAACTACGAGCAGTACTTC. Protein sequence: CASSHQEANYEQYF.

In regard to this clonotype: An end of the junction does not agree with germline; a read error may underlie this. The chain uses TRBV11-2 and TRBJ2-7; no clear D. Germline CDR1 reads SGHAT; CDR2 reads FQNNGV. This CDR3 has 15 residues. The CDR3 DNA reads TGTGCCAGCAGCCACCCCGGGTCTAACGGATACGGGCAGTACTTC. Translated, it gives CASSHPGSNGYGQYF.

This chain links TRBV11-1 with TRBJ2-7; D might be TRBD1 (7 bases). V was trimmed by 8 bases and J by 5 bases, leaving 19 bases between them. The CDR3 is 14 residues long. The V gene's germline CDR1 is SGHAT and CDR2 FQDESV (reference sequence). The CDR3 DNA follows: TGTGCCAGCGGTATGCAGGGGGGAGTGCACGAGCAGTACTTC. Its protein product is CASGMQGGVHEQYF.

Relative to its sample, this clonotype is large. CDR3 residues: CASSRDSRGSSYEQYF. CDR3 DNA sequence: TGTGCCAGCAGCCGGGACAGCAGAGGAAGCTCCTACGAGCAGTACTTC. This chain uses TRBV6-5 with TRBJ2-7, with 7 bases matching TRBD1. Germline V CDR1 and CDR2: MNHEY, SVGAGI. CDR3 length: 16 residues. V dropped 6 bases and J dropped 0; count of bases not matched to a gene: 11.

The gene calls are TRBV6-5 and TRBJ1-4, with D tentatively TRBD1 (6 bases). The CDR3 is made up of 15 amino acids. V was trimmed by 9 bases and J by 4 bases, leaving 18 bases between them. Looked up from germline, CDR1 is MNHEY and CDR2 is SVGAGI. In nucleotides, the CDR3 is TGTGCCAGTAGACGACAGGTTGCAAGTAATGAAAAACTGTTTTTT. Translation gives CASRRQVASNEKLFF.

This clonotype was seen a few times. This chain joins TRBV7-3 and TRBJ1-5, with D unclear. Per the germline V gene, CDR1 is SGHTA and CDR2 is FQGTGA. V lost 8 bases and J lost 1, with 6 bases in between. The CDR3 totals 12 residues. The CDR3 sequence is CASPGSNQPQHF. The CDR3 coding sequence is TGTGCCAGCCCCGGGAGCAATCAGCCCCAGCATTTT.

Details on this clonotype: With a much larger clone just one base away, this may be a read error. The chain employs TRBV30 and TRBJ1-3; a possible D gene is TRBD1 (6 bases). The length of the CDR3 is 12 residues. V was shortened by 8 bases and J by 5 bases, with 13 bases between the two germline ends. Looked up from germline, CDR1 is GTSNPN and CDR2 is SVGIG (reference sequence). DNA of the CDR3: TGTGCCCAGGGACATGGGCGAAACACCATATATTTT. Translation gives CAQGHGRNTIYF.

This clonotype occurred many times. V usage is TRBV6-6 and J usage is TRBJ1-6; 7 bases agree with TRBD1. Germline loops: CDR1 MNHNY, CDR2 SVGAGI (reference sequence). CDR3 length: 15 residues. V trimming: 5 bases; J trimming: 7 bases; junction bases outside the gene matches: 8. In nucleotides, the CDR3 is TGTGCCAGCAGTCCTTCGACAGGGCGGAATTCACCCCTCCACTTT. It yields the protein CASSPSTGRNSPLHF.

This chain links TRBV10-1 with TRBJ2-1, with a tentative D call TRBD1 (6 bases). The length of the CDR3 is 13 residues. V lost 2 bases to trimming and J lost 14 bases, with 16 bases between them. Germline lookup yields CDR1 WNHNN and CDR2 SYGVQD (reference sequence). The CDR3 protein is CASSEEQGHHKFF. The CDR3 nucleotides read TGCGCCAGCAGTGAGGAACAGGGCCATCACAAGTTCTTC.

This clonotype was observed a handful of times. The conserved closing phenylalanine or tryptophan is absent in this CDR3, likely reflecting a read error. The chain combines TRBV11-2 with TRBJ1-2; D is possibly TRBD1 (6 bases). The CDR3 totals 15 residues. Germline V lookup: CDR1 SGHAT, CDR2 FQNNGV. Trimming left V 5 bases short and J 8 bases short, with 21 bases between. Here the CDR3 DNA reads TGTGCCAGCAGCCCGACGGGCAGGGGCGTACAAGGCTACACCTGC. The encoded protein is CASSPTGRGVQGYTC.

On this clonotype itself: No conserved phenylalanine or tryptophan is present at the end of the CDR3, so a read error is the likely explanation. The chain links TRBV7-9 to TRBJ2-3; no definite D call. With 4 bases removed from V and 1 base from J, the gap between germline ends came to 21 bases. Per germline, CDR1 SEHNR and CDR2 FQNEAQ (reference sequence). The CDR3 length is 18 residues. The CDR3 sequence is CASSYLPTRGRGTDTQYC. CDR3 DNA sequence: TGTGCCAGCAGCTATCTTCCTACGCGCGGACGGGGCACAGATACGCAGTATTGT.

This clonotype was detected a few times. This rearrangement joins TRBV10-3 to TRBJ2-3; no definite D call. The germline V and J ends were trimmed by 7 bases and 0 bases, with 11 bases remaining between them. Germline V gene sequence: CDR1 ENHRY, CDR2 SYGVKD. The CDR3 consists of 14 residues. The CDR3 loop reads CAITETSSTDTQYF. CDR3 bases: TGTGCCATCACCGAAACATCTAGCACAGATACGCAGTATTTT.

About this clonotype: The junction differs from germline at one of its ends, possibly a read error. J is TRBJ2-5 and V is TRBV11-3; possibly TRBD2 for D (6 bases). The germline CDR1 and CDR2 sequences are SGHNT and YENEEA. This CDR3 contains 13 residues. CDR3 coding DNA: TGTGCCAGCCATCGGGGGACCCAAGAGACCCATTACTTC. Translation gives CASHRGTQETHYF.

A note on this clonotype: Compared with germline, one end of the junction differs, possibly owing to a read error. The chain recombines TRBV28 with TRBJ1-5; perhaps TRBD1 as D (5 bases). This CDR3 has 18 residues. The germline V gene has CDR1 MDHEN and CDR2 SYDVKM. CDR3 residues: CASSLDTAGCLSNQPHHF. The CDR3 DNA follows: TGCGCCAGCAGTTTAGATACGGCAGGGTGCTTAAGCAATCAGCCCCACCATTTT.

There are a few counts of this clonotype. This chain uses TRBV2 with TRBJ1-5; D gene unclear. The length of the CDR3 is 14 residues. Germline CDR1 and CDR2: SNHLY and FYNNEI. Between the trimmed V and J ends, which lost 5 bases and 0 bases, there was a span of 8 bases. The CDR3 loop is CASSRLNSNQPQHF. CDR3 sequence (DNA): TGTGCCAGCAGTCGTTTGAATAGCAATCAGCCCCAGCATTTT.

For this clonotype: A read error is possible here, since a much larger clone lies one base away. V is TRBV5-4 and J is TRBJ2-7, with a tentative D call TRBD2 (5 bases). The V gene's germline CDR1 is SGHNT and CDR2 YYREEE (reference sequence). Trimming pared 6 bases from V and 3 bases from J, leaving 16 bases between. This CDR3 has 14 residues. Written as DNA, the CDR3 is TGTGCCAGCATCCGACGCGGGCCCGTCTACGAGCAGTACTTC. Its protein product is CASIRRGPVYEQYF.